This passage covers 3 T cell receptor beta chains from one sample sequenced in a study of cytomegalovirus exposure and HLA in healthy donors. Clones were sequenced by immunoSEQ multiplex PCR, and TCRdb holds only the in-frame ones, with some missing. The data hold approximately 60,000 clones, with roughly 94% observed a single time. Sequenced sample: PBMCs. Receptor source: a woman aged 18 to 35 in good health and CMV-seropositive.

As DNA, the CDR3 is TGTGCCAGCAAGAGGGAGGCTAGCGGATCGGACGAGCAGTACTTC. The encoded protein is CASKREASGSDEQYF. The chain carries TRBV27 and TRBJ2-7, with TRBD2 matching over 7 bases. The CDR3 is made up of 15 amino acids. Per germline, CDR1 MNHEY and CDR2 SMNVEV (reference sequence). The V and J ends lost 7 bases and 5 bases, in that order; junction bases with no gene match: 14.

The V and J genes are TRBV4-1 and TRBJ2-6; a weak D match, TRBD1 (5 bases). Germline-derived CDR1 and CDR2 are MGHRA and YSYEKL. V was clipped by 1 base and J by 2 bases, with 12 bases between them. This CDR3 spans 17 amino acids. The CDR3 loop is CASSQGLRRAGANVLTF. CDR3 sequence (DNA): TGCGCCAGCAGCCAAGGTCTCCGCAGGGCTGGGGCCAACGTCCTGACTTTC.

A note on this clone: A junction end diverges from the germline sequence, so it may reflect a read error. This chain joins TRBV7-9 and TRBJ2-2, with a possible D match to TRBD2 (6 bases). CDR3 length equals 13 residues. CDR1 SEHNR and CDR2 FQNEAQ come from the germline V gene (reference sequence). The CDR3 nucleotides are TGTGCCAGCAGCCTAGCGCCGGGCGGGGAGCTGTTTTTT. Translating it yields CASSLAPGGELFF.